This T cell receptor (beta chain) comes out of a study of cytomegalovirus exposure and HLA in healthy donors. Study context: Of around 400 genotyped donors, around 86% grouped in the Caucasian-associated ancestry cluster.

The PCR used 60 Vbeta and 13 Jbeta primers. TCRdb's copy holds only in-frame clones and misses some; the assay was immunoSEQ multiplex PCR. The sample holds about 160,000 clones, about 77% seen once. The length of the CDR3 is 16 residues. CDR1 and CDR2 (germline): MGHRA, YSYEKL. V trimming: 4 bases; J trimming: 4 bases; junction bases outside the gene matches: 10. Worth noting for this clone: What it binds is unknown.

Study-wide points: Several V segments, TRBV6-2 and TRBV6-3 among them, could not be told apart and were dropped. Most TCR sequences showed up rarely, but some public TCRs showed up in many donors. Altogether, about 160 TCR beta chains were recorded as cytomegalovirus-associated.

V usage is TRBV4-1 and J usage is TRBJ1-2, with 9 bases fitting TRBD1. Sequenced sample: PBMCs. The TCR originated in a man between 18 and 35 years old in good health and CMV-seropositive. As DNA, the CDR3 is TGCGCCAGCAGCCCGGACGGGACAGGGAACAGCTATGGCTACACCTTC. Its protein is CASSPDGTGNSYGYTF.